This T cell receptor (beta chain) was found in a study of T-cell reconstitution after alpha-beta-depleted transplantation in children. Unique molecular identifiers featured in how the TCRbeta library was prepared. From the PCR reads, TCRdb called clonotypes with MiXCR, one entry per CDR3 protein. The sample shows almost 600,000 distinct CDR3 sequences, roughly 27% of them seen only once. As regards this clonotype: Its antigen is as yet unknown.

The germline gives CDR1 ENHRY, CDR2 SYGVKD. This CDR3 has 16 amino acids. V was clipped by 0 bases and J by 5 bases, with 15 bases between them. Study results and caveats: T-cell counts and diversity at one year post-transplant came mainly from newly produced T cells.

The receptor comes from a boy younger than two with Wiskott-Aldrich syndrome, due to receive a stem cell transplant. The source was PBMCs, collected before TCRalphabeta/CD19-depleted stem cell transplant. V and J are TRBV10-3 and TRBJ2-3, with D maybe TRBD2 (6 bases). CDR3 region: CAISESKSGLGDTQYF. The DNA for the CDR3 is TGTGCCATCAGTGAGTCGAAGAGCGGGTTAGGAGATACGCAGTATTTT.